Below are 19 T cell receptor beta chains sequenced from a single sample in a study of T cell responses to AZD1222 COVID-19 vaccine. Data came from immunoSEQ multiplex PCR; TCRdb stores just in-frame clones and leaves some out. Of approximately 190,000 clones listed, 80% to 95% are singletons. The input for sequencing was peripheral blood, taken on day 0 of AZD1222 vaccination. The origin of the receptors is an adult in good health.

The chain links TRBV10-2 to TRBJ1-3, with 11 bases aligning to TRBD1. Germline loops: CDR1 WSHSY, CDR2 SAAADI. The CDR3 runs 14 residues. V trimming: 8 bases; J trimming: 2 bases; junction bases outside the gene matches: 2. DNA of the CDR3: TGCGCCAGCTGGGGACAGGGGGCTGGAAACACCATATATTTT. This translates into CASWGQGAGNTIYF.

CDR3 in DNA: TGTGCCAGCAGCGAGAGAGGGGGACCCCAAGAGACCCAGTACTTC. Its protein product is CASSERGGPQETQYF. The chain links TRBV7-3 to TRBJ2-5, with D perhaps matching TRBD1 (6 bases). The V end lost 5 bases, the J end lost 1 base, and 14 bases lay between the germline ends. This CDR3 is 15 amino acids long. Looked up from germline, CDR1 is SGHTA and CDR2 is FQGTGA.

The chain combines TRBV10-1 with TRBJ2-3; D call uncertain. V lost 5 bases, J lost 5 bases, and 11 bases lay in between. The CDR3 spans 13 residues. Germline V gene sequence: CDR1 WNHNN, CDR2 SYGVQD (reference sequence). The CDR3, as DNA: TGCGCCAGCAGTTTTGGACCGGTAGATACGCAGTATTTT. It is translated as CASSFGPVDTQYF.

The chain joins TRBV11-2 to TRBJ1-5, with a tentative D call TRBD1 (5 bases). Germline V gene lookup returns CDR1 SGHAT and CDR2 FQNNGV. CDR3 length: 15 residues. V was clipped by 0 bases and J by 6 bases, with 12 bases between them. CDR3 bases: TGTGCCAGCAGCTTAGATCGGGGGGAGGGTCAGCCCCAGCATTTT. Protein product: CASSLDRGEGQPQHF.

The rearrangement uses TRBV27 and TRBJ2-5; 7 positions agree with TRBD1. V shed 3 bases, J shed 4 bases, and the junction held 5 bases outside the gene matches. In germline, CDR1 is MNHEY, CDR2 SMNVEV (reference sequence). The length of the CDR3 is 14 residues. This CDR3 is CASSLGQLGETQYF. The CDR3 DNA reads TGTGCCAGCAGTTTGGGACAGCTAGGAGAGACCCAGTACTTC.

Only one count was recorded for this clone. As DNA, the CDR3 is TGTGCTAGTGGTTTGACACAGGGGTTTGGACATCAGCCCCAGCATTTT. It is translated as CASGLTQGFGHQPQHF. This chain links TRBV12-5 with TRBJ1-5; 7 positions match TRBD1. Germline values: CDR1 LGHNT, CDR2 FRNRAP. The CDR3 is 16 amino acids. Trimming cost V 2 bases and J 5 bases; bases outside gene matches: 9.

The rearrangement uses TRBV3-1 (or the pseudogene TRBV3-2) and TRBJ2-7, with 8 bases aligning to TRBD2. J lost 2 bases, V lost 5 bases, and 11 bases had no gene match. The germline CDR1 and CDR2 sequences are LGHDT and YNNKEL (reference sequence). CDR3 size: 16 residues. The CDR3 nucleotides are TGTGCCAGCAGCGTGACCTTTGCGGGGGGTACCTACGAGCAGTACTTC. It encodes CASSVTFAGGTYEQYF.

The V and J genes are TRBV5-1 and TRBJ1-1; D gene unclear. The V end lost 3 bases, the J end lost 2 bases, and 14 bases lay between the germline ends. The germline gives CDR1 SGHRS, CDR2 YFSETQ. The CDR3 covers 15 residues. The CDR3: CASSSVAGGNTEAFF. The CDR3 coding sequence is TGCGCCAGCAGCTCTGTGGCGGGTGGTAACACTGAAGCTTTCTTT.

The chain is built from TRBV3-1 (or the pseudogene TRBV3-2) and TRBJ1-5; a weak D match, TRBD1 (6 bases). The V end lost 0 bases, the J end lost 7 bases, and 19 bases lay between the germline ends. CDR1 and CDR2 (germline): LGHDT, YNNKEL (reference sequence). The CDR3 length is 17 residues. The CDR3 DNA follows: TGTGCCAGCAGCCAAGATGGACGGGGGCTATTTCGACAGCCCCAGCATTTT. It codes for CASSQDGRGLFRQPQHF.

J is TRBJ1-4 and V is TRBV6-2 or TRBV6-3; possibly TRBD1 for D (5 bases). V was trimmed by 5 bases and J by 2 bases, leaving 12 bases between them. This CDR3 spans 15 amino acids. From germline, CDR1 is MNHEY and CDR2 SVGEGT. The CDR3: CASSPPGRTNEKLFF. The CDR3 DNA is TGTGCCAGCAGTCCGCCGGGACGGACTAATGAAAAACTGTTTTTT.

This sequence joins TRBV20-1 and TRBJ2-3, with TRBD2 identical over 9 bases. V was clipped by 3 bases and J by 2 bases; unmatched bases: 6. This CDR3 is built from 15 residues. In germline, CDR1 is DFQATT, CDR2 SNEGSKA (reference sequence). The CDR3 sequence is CSASEAGGLTDTQYF. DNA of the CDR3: TGCAGTGCTAGTGAAGCGGGGGGACTCACAGATACGCAGTATTTT.

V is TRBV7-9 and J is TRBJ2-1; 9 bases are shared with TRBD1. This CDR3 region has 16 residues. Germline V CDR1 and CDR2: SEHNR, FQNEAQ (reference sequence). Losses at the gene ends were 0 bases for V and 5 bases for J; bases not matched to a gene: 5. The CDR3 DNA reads TGTGCCAGCAGCTTAGCAGGACAGGGGTTGCACAATGAGCAGTTCTTC. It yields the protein CASSLAGQGLHNEQFF.

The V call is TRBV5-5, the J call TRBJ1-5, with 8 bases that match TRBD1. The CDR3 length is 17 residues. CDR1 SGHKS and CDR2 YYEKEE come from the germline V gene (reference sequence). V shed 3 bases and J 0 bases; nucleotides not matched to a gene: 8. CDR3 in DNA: TGTGCCAGCAGCTCGCAGGGGGCCGTTTATAGCAATCAGCCCCAGCATTTT. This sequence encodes CASSSQGAVYSNQPQHF.

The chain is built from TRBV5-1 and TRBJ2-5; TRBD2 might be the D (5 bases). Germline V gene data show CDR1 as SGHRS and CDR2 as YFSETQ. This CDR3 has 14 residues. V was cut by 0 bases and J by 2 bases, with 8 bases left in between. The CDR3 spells CASSLVGSQETQYF. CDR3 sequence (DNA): TGCGCCAGCAGCTTGGTAGGGAGTCAAGAGACCCAGTACTTC. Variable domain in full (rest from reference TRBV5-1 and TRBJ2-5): KAGVTQTPRYLIKTRGQQVTLSCSPISGHRSVSWYQQTPGQGLQFLFEYFSETQRNKGNFPGRFSGRQFSNSRSEMNVSTLELGDSALYLCASSLVGSQETQYFGPGTRLLVL.

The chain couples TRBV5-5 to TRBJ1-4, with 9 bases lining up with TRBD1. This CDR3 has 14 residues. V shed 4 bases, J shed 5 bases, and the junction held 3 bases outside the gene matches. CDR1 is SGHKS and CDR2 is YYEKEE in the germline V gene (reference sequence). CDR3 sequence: CASSGTGKNEKLFF. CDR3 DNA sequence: TGTGCCAGCAGCGGGACAGGGAAGAATGAAAAACTGTTTTTT.

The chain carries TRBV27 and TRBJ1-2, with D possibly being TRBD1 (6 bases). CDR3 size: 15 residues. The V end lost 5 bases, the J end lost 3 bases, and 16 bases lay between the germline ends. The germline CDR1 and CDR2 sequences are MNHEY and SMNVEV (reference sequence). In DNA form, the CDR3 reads TGTGCCAGCAGTCTCCAGGACAGTCCTGACTATGGCTACACCTTC. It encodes CASSLQDSPDYGYTF.

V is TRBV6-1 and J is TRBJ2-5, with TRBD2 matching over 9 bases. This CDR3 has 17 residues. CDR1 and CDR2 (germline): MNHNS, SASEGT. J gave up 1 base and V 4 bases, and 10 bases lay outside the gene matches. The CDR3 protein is CASSGELAGGTQETQYF. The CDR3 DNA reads TGTGCCAGCAGTGGCGAGCTGGCGGGGGGGACCCAAGAGACCCAGTACTTC.

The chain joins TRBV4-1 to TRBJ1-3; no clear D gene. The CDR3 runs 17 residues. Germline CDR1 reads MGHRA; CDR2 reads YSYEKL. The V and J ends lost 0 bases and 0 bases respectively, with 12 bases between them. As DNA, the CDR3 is TGCGCCAGCAGCCAAGATCCCGCAAGAGGCTCTGGAAACACCATATATTTT. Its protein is CASSQDPARGSGNTIYF.

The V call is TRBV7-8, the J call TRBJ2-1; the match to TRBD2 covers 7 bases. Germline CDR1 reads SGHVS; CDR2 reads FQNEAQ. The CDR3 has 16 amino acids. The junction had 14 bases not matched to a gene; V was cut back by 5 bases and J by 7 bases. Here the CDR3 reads CASSRRSGEVTNEQFF. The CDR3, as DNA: TGTGCCAGCAGCCGTAGGAGCGGGGAAGTAACGAATGAGCAGTTCTTC.